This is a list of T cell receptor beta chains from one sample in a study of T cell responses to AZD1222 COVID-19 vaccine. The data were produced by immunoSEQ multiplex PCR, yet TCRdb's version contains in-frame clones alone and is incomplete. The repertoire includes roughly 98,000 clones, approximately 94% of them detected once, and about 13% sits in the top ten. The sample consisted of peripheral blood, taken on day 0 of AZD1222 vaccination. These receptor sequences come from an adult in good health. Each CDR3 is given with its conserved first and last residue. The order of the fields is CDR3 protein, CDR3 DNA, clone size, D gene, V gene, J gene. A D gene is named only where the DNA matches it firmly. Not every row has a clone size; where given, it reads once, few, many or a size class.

CASSTGGVDSYEQYF	TGTGCCAGCAGTACTGGGGGCGTAGACTCCTACGAGCAGTACTTC	few	NA	TRBV6-5	TRBJ2-7
CASSIEGGRSYEQYF	TGTGCCAGTAGTATAGAGGGAGGCCGCTCCTACGAGCAGTACTTC	NA	NA	TRBV19	TRBJ2-7
CASSPRGTHDYTF	TGCGCCAGCAGCCCCAGGGGGACCCATGACTACACCTTC	NA	TRBD1	TRBV5-1	TRBJ1-2
CASSGTPFSAMQPQHF	TGTGCCAGCAGTGGGACCCCTTTTTCTGCAATGCAGCCCCAGCATTTT	NA	NA	TRBV6-1	TRBJ1-5
CASSRTGGGQPQHF	TGTGCCAGCAGCCGGACAGGGGGGGGGCAGCCCCAGCATTTT	once	TRBD1	TRBV28	TRBJ1-5
CASSLNPDYGYTF	TGCGCCAGCAGCTTGAACCCGGACTATGGCTACACCTTC	NA	NA	TRBV5-1	TRBJ1-2
CASSLDQGLVGEQYF	TGCGCCAGCAGCCTTGATCAGGGGTTAGTTGGCGAGCAGTACTTC	NA	NA	TRBV4-1	TRBJ2-7
CASSLNPGLNTEAFF	TGTGCCAGCAGCTTAAATCCGGGGTTGAACACTGAAGCTTTCTTT	many	NA	TRBV7-9	TRBJ1-1
CATSRDHNEQFF	TGTGCCACCAGCAGAGACCACAATGAGCAGTTCTTC	NA	NA	TRBV15	TRBJ2-1
CASSLYGTSTF	TGTGCCAGCAGCTTATATGGGACTTCAACCTTC	NA	NA	TRBV7-2	TRBJ1-2
CASSETQTGAYGYTF	TGTGCCAGCAGTGAAACCCAGACAGGGGCCTATGGCTACACCTTC	NA	TRBD1	TRBV2	TRBJ1-2
CASSQGQGVTGELFF	TGCGCCAGCAGCCAAGGCCAGGGGGTAACCGGGGAGCTGTTTTTT	NA	TRBD1	TRBV4-1	TRBJ2-2
CASSQSGGRERNEQFF	TGCGCCAGCAGCCAATCTGGAGGCAGGGAACGCAATGAGCAGTTCTTC	NA	NA	TRBV4-1	TRBJ2-1
CASTGADSTNEKLFF	TGTGCCAGTACTGGGGCGGATTCAACTAATGAAAAACTGTTTTTT	NA	NA	TRBV19	TRBJ1-4
CASSLGTEAFF	TGTGCCAGCAGCCTCGGGACGGAAGCTTTCTTT	NA	NA	TRBV6-2/TRBV6-3	TRBJ1-1
CASSTWGEDTQYF	TGTGCCAGCAGCACCTGGGGGGAGGATACGCAGTATTTT	NA	NA	TRBV9	TRBJ2-3
CATSDYRKGLGETQYF	TGTGCCACCAGTGACTACCGAAAGGGGTTGGGAGAGACCCAGTACTTC	NA	NA	TRBV24-1	TRBJ2-5
CASSHPGRGGRSEKLFF	TGCGCCAGCAGCCACCCGGGGCGGGGAGGGAGATCGGAAAAACTGTTTTTT	NA	NA	TRBV4-1	TRBJ1-4
CASSSAGGSSNEQFF	TGTGCCAGCAGCTCCGCGGGTGGGTCTAGCAATGAGCAGTTCTTC	NA	NA	TRBV7-3	TRBJ2-1
CATPTKGGGYGYTF	TGTGCCACCCCAACCAAGGGGGGCGGCTATGGCTACACCTTC	NA	NA	TRBV28	TRBJ1-2
CASSIEGTGVDQPQHF	TGTGCCAGTAGTATAGAGGGGACAGGGGTTGATCAGCCCCAGCATTTT	NA	TRBD1	TRBV19	TRBJ1-5
CASSLRQSSGNTIYF	TGTGCCAGCAGCTTAAGACAGTCCTCTGGAAACACCATATATTTT	NA	NA	TRBV7-9	TRBJ1-3
CASSLRTGGGAEQYF	TGTGCCAGCAGCCTTAGGACAGGGGGAGGGGCCGAGCAGTACTTC	NA	TRBD1	TRBV11-2	TRBJ2-7
CASSPPAGANEQFF	TGCGCCAGCAGTCCTCCCGCGGGGGCCAATGAGCAGTTCTTC	NA	NA	TRBV5-1	TRBJ2-1
CASSIPSSYEQYF	TGTGCCAGTAGTATTCCGAGCTCCTACGAGCAGTACTTC	NA	NA	TRBV19	TRBJ2-7